The sequence of this TCR beta chain was determined in a study of cytomegalovirus exposure and HLA in healthy donors. This clone qualifies as medium-sized (0.01 to 0.1%). 13 Jbeta primers and 60 Vbeta primers were used for the PCR. Sequencing used immunoSEQ multiplex PCR; TCRdb keeps in-frame clones, though not all of them. The sample holds under 130,000 clones; 9.5% to 15% are singletons and the top ten take 16%. CDR1 is SGHDT, CDR2 YYEEEE, per germline. Trimming cost V 0 bases and J 4 bases; bases outside gene matches: 7. The CDR3 is 17 amino acids. The chain links TRBV5-6 to TRBJ2-1, with 10 bases that match TRBD2. Sequenced sample: PBMCs. This TCR came from a man aged 40-55 years in good health and CMV-seropositive. This CDR3 reads CASSLEASGRSYNEQFF. The CDR3 nucleotides read TGTGCCAGCAGCTTGGAGGCTAGCGGGAGAAGTTACAATGAGCAGTTCTTC. The variable domain in full, with the rest retrieved from reference TRBV5-6 and TRBJ2-1, is DAGVTQSPTHLIKTRGQQVTLRCSPKSGHDTVSWYQQALGQGPQFIFQYYEEEERQRGNFPDRFSGHQFPNYSSELNVNALLLGDSALYLCASSLEASGRSYNEQFFGPGTRLTVL.